The 21 T cell receptor beta chains listed next were all sequenced from one sample in a study of cytomegalovirus exposure and HLA in healthy donors. Repertoires were generated with immunoSEQ multiplex PCR, while TCRdb's copy carries only in-frame clones and drops some. The sample carries 30,000 to 40,000 clones, 90% to 95% recorded once. Source material: PBMCs. The source of these receptors is a man aged 18 to 29 in good health and CMV-seronegative.

This sequence joins TRBV18 and TRBJ2-5, with a weak D call TRBD2 (5 bases). This CDR3 spans 15 amino acids. Germline V gene sequence: CDR1 KGHSH, CDR2 LQKENI. Deletions cut 3 bases from V and 7 bases from J, with 18 bases between. DNA of the CDR3: TGTGCCAGCTCACCGGAACCGCCCGGGGTGGGGACCCAGTACTTC. Its protein is CASSPEPPGVGTQYF.

The V gene is TRBV5-1, the J gene TRBJ2-3; D is possibly TRBD2 (6 bases). The V gene lost 2 bases and the J gene lost 2 bases, with 9 bases spanning the gap. Looked up from germline, CDR1 is SGHRS and CDR2 is YFSETQ. CDR3 length: 14 residues. DNA for the CDR3: TGCGCCAGCAGCTTAAGACTAGACACAGATACGCAGTATTTT. This codes for CASSLRLDTDTQYF.

The chain joins TRBV29-1 to TRBJ2-5; tentative D call: TRBD1 (6 bases). CDR3 size: 11 residues. CDR1 and CDR2 from the germline V gene are SQVTM and ANQGSEA. Trimming pared 7 bases from V and 4 bases from J, leaving 10 bases between. The CDR3 sequence is CSAGTPETQYF. The DNA for the CDR3 is TGCAGCGCCGGGACACCAGAGACCCAGTACTTC.

This clone was detected only a few times. DNA for the CDR3: TGTGCCGCCCGGGTGTTTATGGATACGCAGTATTTT. Translating it yields CAARVFMDTQYF. The chain employs TRBV2 and TRBJ2-3; D call uncertain. Germline CDR1 and CDR2: SNHLY and FYNNEI. The CDR3 has 12 amino acids. The ends were cut back, 11 bases at V and 6 bases at J, with 15 bases in the middle. Looking up the rest from reference TRBV2 and TRBJ2-3 gives the full variable domain: EPEVTQTPSHQVTQMGQEVILRCVPISNHLYFYWYRQILGQKVEFLVSFYNNEISEKSEIFDDQFSVERPDGSNFTLKIRSTKLEDSAMYFCAARVFMDTQYFGPGTRLTVL.

V and J are TRBV6-1 and TRBJ1-5; D unresolved. Germline lookup yields CDR1 MNHNS and CDR2 SASEGT. V lost 2 bases and J lost 4, with 6 bases in between. The CDR3 covers 13 residues. CDR3 loop: CASSERENQPQHF. The DNA for the CDR3 is TGTGCCAGCAGTGAAAGAGAAAATCAGCCCCAGCATTTT.

This sequence joins TRBV7-3 and TRBJ2-1; 13 bases align to TRBD2. V was pared by 5 bases and J by 7 bases, with 11 bases of the junction left unmatched. The CDR3 totals 17 residues. The germline V gene encodes CDR1 SGHTA and CDR2 FQGTGA. The CDR3, as DNA: TGTGCCAGCAGCCCTACACCGGGACTAGCGGGAATTAATGAGCAGTTCTTC. It specifies CASSPTPGLAGINEQFF.

The sample holds one count of this clone. This sequence joins TRBV30 and TRBJ2-5; 13 nucleotides match TRBD2. Trimming at V came to 4 bases and at J to 0 bases, leaving 8 bases not matched to a gene. The CDR3 sequence is 17 residues long. Germline CDR1 GTSNPN, CDR2 SVGIG (reference sequence). The CDR3 DNA reads TGTGCCTGGAATGGTCGGGGACTAGCGGGGCACCAAGAGACCCAGTACTTC. Its protein is CAWNGRGLAGHQETQYF.

The V gene is TRBV5-4, the J gene TRBJ2-5; 9 bases agree with TRBD2. The J call may be in error: the DNA end matches TRBJ2-7 better. CDR3 length: 15 residues. Germline loops: CDR1 SGHNT, CDR2 YYREEE (reference sequence). The CDR3 reads CASSEQTSGGYEQYF. As DNA, the CDR3 is TGTGCCAGCAGCGAACAGACTAGCGGAGGATACGAGCAGTACTTC.

The chain links TRBV9 to TRBJ2-7; D might be TRBD1 (5 bases). CDR1 is SGDLS, CDR2 YYNGEE, per germline. The V and J ends lost 0 bases and 8 bases respectively, with 9 bases between them. The CDR3 totals 12 residues. The CDR3 loop reads CASSVGGAKQYF. CDR3 nucleotides: TGTGCCAGCAGCGTAGGTGGGGCTAAGCAGTACTTC.

This chain uses TRBV30 with TRBJ2-7; D is perhaps TRBD1 (6 bases). The CDR3 runs 14 residues. The germline V gene encodes CDR1 GTSNPN and CDR2 SVGIG (reference sequence). The V gene lost 1 base and the J gene lost 5 bases, with 15 bases spanning the gap. The CDR3 coding sequence is TGTGCCTGGAGTGGGACAGCCCTTTCGGACGAGCAGTACTTC. Encoded protein: CAWSGTALSDEQYF.

The V gene is TRBV14, the J gene TRBJ1-1; 9 positions match TRBD1. Germline CDR1 and CDR2: SGHDN and FVKESK. The CDR3 is 16 residues long. V lost 5 bases and J lost 2; bases outside the gene matches: 9. CDR3 sequence (DNA): TGTGCCAGCAGCAACCGGGACAGGGCGGGAAACACTGAAGCTTTCTTT. This sequence encodes CASSNRDRAGNTEAFF.

This chain connects TRBV4-1 to TRBJ2-3; 12 nucleotides align to TRBD2. The CDR3 is 16 amino acids. CDR1 is MGHRA and CDR2 is YSYEKL in the germline V gene. V dropped 4 bases and J dropped 5; count of bases not matched to a gene: 7. CDR3 residues: CASSPLAGGPQDTQYF. As DNA, the CDR3 is TGCGCCAGCAGCCCTCTAGCGGGGGGGCCGCAAGATACGCAGTATTTT.

This clone was recorded a few times. V is TRBV9 and J is TRBJ1-1; D call uncertain. CDR1 SGDLS and CDR2 YYNGEE come from the germline V gene. The CDR3 sequence is 13 residues long. V was pared by 7 bases and J by 10 bases, with 20 bases between. The CDR3 here is CASSPDQDGRAFF. CDR3 in DNA: TGTGCCAGCTCCCCCGATCAAGATGGGCGAGCTTTCTTT. Together with reference TRBV9 and TRBJ1-1, the CDR3 gives the full variable domain: DSGVTQTPKHLITATGQRVTLRCSPRSGDLSVYWYQQSLDQGLQFLIQYYNGEERAKGNILERFSAQQFPDLHSELNLSSLELGDSALYFCASSPDQDGRAFFGQGTRLTVV.

The chain uses TRBV7-9 and TRBJ2-5; 9 nucleotides match TRBD1. CDR1 SEHNR and CDR2 FQNEAQ come from the germline V gene (reference sequence). CDR3 length equals 14 residues. Unmatched junction bases numbered 3, after V lost 5 bases and J lost 2 bases. The DNA for the CDR3 is TGTGCCAGCAGCCCCGGGACAGGGCAAGAGACCCAGTACTTC. Its protein is CASSPGTGQETQYF.

The rearrangement joins TRBV6-1 to TRBJ1-5; 7 bases line up with TRBD1. Germline V gene data show CDR1 as MNHNS and CDR2 as SASEGT. The CDR3 runs to 15 residues. The V segment lost 5 bases and the J segment 5 bases; nucleotides outside the gene matches: 9. CDR3 sequence reads: CASSSRQGSYQPQHF. The CDR3 nucleotides are TGTGCCAGCAGTTCGCGACAGGGCTCCTATCAGCCCCAGCATTTT.

The CDR3 loop reads CASSPTGFNTEAFF. DNA of the CDR3: TGTGCCAGTAGCCCCACAGGGTTCAACACTGAAGCTTTCTTT. The rearrangement uses TRBV19 and TRBJ1-1, with D possibly TRBD1 on 6 matching bases. V lost 6 bases and J lost 2, with 13 bases in between. CDR1 and CDR2 from the germline V gene are LNHDA and SQIVND (reference sequence). The CDR3 is 14 amino acids.

The V call is TRBV5-1, the J call TRBJ2-3; TRBD2 might be the D (6 bases). V lost 7 bases and J 3 bases, leaving 12 bases between the germline ends. CDR1 and CDR2 (germline): SGHRS, YFSETQ. CDR3 length: 13 residues. The CDR3 DNA is TGCGCCAGCGCGGGGCAACTAACAGATACGCAGTATTTT. It specifies CASAGQLTDTQYF.

The V and J genes are TRBV4-1 and TRBJ1-1; D uncertain. The CDR3 runs 15 residues. V was clipped by 1 base and J by 2 bases, with 11 bases between them. The V gene's germline CDR1 is MGHRA and CDR2 YSYEKL. The CDR3 region is CASSQVPSKNTEAFF. In nucleotides, the CDR3 is TGCGCCAGCAGCCAAGTCCCCAGTAAAAACACTGAAGCTTTCTTT.

The J gene is TRBJ2-1, the V gene TRBV19; a possible D gene is TRBD1 (6 bases). Germline CDR1 reads LNHDA; CDR2 reads SQIVND (reference sequence). The V and J ends lost 6 bases and 6 bases respectively, with 12 bases between them. CDR3 size: 13 residues. Written as DNA, the CDR3 is TGTGCCAGTAGGGGCCGGACAGCCAATGAGCAGTTCTTC. Translated: CASRGRTANEQFF.

The chain links TRBV30 to TRBJ2-3; 9 nucleotides agree with TRBD2. The CDR3 covers 14 residues. Germline V gene sequence: CDR1 GTSNPN, CDR2 SVGIG (reference sequence). V shed 0 bases and J 3 bases; nucleotides not matched to a gene: 1. CDR3 amino acids: CAWSVSGRTDTQYF. DNA of the CDR3: TGTGCCTGGAGTGTAAGCGGGAGGACAGATACGCAGTATTTT.

This clone was recorded only once. V gene TRBV10-1 combines with J gene TRBJ2-5; weak D call: TRBD1 (5 bases). The CDR3 contains 13 residues. CDR1 WNHNN and CDR2 SYGVQD come from the germline V gene (reference sequence). V was shortened by 2 bases and J by 5 bases, with 9 bases between the two germline ends. The DNA of the CDR3 is TGCGCCAGCAGTGAGGGACATTGGGAGACCCAGTACTTC. It codes for CASSEGHWETQYF.